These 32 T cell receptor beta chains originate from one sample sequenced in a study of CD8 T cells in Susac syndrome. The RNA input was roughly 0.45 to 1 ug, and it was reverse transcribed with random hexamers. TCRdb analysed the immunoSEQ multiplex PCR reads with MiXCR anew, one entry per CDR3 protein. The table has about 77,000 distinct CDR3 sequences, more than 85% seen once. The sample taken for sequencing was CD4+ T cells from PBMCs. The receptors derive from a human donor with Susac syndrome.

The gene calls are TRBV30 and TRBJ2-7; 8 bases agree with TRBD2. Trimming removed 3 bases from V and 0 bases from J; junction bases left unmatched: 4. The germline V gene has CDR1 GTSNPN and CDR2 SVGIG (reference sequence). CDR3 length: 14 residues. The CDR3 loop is CAWSRGGSSYEQYF. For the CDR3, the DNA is TGTGCCTGGAGCCGGGGGGGGAGCTCCTACGAGCAGTACTTC. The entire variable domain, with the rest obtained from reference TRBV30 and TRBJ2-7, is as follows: SQTIHQWPATLVQPVGSPLSLECTVEGTSNPNLYWYRQAAGRGLQLLFYSVGIGQISSEVPQNLSASRPQDRQFILSSKKLLLSDSGFYLCAWSRGGSSYEQYFGPGTRLTVT.

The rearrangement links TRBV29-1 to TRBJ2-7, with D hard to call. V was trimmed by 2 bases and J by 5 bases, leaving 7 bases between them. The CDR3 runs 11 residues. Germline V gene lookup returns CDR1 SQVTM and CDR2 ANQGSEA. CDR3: CSVETWNEQYF. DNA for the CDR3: TGCAGCGTTGAAACGTGGAACGAGCAGTACTTC.

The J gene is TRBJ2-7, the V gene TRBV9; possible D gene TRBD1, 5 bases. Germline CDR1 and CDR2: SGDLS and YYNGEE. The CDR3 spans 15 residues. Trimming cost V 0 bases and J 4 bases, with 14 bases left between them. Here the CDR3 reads CASSVGYRGKYEQYF. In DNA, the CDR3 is TGTGCCAGCAGCGTAGGGTATAGGGGAAAGTACGAGCAGTACTTC.

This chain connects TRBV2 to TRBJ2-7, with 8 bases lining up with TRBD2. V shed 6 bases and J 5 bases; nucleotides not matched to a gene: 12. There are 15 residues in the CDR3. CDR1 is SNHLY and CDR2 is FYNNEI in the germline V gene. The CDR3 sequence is CASSVTGTRVHEQYF. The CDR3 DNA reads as TGTGCCAGCAGCGTAACCGGGACTAGGGTCCACGAGCAGTACTTC.

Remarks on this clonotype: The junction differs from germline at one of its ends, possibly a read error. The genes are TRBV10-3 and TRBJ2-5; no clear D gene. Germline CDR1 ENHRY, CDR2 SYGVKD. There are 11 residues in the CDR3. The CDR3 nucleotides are TGTGCCACCAGTGGTCGGGAGACCCAGTACTTC. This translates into CATSGRETQYF.

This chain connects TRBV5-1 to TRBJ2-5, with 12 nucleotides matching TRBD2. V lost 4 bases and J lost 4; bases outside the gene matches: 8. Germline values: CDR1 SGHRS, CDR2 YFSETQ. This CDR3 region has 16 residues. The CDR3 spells CASSLGTSGFGETQYF. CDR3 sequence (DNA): TGCGCCAGCAGCCTCGGGACTAGCGGGTTCGGAGAGACCCAGTACTTC.

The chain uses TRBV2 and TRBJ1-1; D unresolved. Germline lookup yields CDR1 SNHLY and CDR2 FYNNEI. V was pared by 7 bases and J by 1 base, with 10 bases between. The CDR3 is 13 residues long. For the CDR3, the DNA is TGTGCCAGCATGGTTTCGTGGAACACTGAAGCTTTCTTT. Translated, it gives CASMVSWNTEAFF.

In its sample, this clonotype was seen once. CDR3 sequence reads: CSARDQGQRDYGYTF. As DNA, the CDR3 is TGCAGTGCTAGAGATCAGGGACAGCGTGACTATGGCTACACCTTC. V gene TRBV20-1 combines with J gene TRBJ1-2; 7 bases fit TRBD1. The germline CDR1 and CDR2 sequences are DFQATT and SNEGSKA (reference sequence). V dropped 0 bases and J dropped 3; count of bases not matched to a gene: 7. This CDR3 has 15 amino acids.

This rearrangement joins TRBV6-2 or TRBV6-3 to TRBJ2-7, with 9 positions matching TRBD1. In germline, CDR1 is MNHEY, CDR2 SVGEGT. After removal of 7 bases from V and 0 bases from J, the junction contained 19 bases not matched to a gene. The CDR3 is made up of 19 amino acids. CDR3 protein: CASIAAQGAAPVFSYEQYF. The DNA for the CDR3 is TGTGCCAGCATCGCCGCACAGGGGGCAGCCCCCGTGTTCTCCTACGAGCAGTACTTC.

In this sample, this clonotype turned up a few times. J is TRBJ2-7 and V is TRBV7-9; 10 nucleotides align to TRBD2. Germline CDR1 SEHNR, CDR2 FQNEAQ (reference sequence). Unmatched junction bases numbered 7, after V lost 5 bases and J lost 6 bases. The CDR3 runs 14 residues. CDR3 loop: CASSPPGLAFEQYF. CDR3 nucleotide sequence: TGTGCCAGCAGCCCCCCGGGACTAGCGTTCGAGCAGTACTTC.

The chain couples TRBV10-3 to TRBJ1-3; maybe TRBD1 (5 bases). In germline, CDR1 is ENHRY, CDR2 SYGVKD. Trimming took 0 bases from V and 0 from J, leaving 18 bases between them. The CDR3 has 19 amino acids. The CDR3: CAISESPWRGSYSGNTIYF. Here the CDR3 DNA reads TGTGCCATCAGTGAGTCGCCCTGGAGGGGCTCCTACTCTGGAAACACCATATATTTT.

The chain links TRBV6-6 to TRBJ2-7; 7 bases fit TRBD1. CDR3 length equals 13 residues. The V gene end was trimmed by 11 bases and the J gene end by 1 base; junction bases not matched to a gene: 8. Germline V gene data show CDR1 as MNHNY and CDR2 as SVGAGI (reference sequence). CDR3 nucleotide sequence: TGTGCCGCAAGGGGGACAGAGTCCTACGAGCAGTACTTC. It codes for CAARGTESYEQYF.

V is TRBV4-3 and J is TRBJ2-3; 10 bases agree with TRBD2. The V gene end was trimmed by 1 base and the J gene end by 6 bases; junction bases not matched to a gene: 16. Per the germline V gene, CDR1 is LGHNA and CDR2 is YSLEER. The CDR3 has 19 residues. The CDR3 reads CASSQAPRASGSIVDTQYF. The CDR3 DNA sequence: TGCGCCAGCAGCCAAGCCCCGCGGGCTAGCGGGAGTATTGTGGATACGCAGTATTTT.

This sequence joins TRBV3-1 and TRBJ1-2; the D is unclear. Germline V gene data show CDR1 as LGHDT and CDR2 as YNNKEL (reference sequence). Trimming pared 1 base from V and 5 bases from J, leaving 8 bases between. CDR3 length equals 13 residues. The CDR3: CASSQAGSYGYTF. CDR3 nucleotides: TGTGCCAGCAGCCAAGCGGGTTCATATGGCTACACCTTC.

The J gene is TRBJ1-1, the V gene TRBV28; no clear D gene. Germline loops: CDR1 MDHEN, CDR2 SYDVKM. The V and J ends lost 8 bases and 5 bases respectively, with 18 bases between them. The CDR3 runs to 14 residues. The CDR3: CASGTLYRGTEAFF. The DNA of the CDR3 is TGTGCCAGCGGTACACTCTATCGTGGGACTGAAGCTTTCTTT.

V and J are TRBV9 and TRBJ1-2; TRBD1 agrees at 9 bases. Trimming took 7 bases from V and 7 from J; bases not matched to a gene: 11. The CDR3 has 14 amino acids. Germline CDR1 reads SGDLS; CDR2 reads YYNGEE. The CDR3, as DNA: TGTGCCAGCCCAATCCACAGGGGGCACCGTGGCTACACCTTC. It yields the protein CASPIHRGHRGYTF. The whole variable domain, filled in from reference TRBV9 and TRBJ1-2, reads DSGVTQTPKHLITATGQRVTLRCSPRSGDLSVYWYQQSLDQGLQFLIQYYNGEERAKGNILERFSAQQFPDLHSELNLSSLELGDSALYFCASPIHRGHRGYTFGSGTRLTVV.

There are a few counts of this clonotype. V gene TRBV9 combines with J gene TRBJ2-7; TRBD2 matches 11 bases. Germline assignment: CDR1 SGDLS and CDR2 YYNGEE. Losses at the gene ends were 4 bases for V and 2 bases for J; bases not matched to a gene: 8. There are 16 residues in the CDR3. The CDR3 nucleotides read TGTGCCAGCAGCCCCAGACTAGCGGGAAGAACCTACGAGCAGTACTTC. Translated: CASSPRLAGRTYEQYF. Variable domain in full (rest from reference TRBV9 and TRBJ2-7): DSGVTQTPKHLITATGQRVTLRCSPRSGDLSVYWYQQSLDQGLQFLIQYYNGEERAKGNILERFSAQQFPDLHSELNLSSLELGDSALYFCASSPRLAGRTYEQYFGPGTRLTVT.

DNA for the CDR3: TGCGCCAGCAGCATCGGGACAGGCGGAGATACGCAGTATTTT. Translating it yields CASSIGTGGDTQYF. The chain employs TRBV5-1 and TRBJ2-3; 8 nucleotides match TRBD1. V was pared by 4 bases and J by 5 bases, with 6 bases of the junction left unmatched. The V gene's germline CDR1 is SGHRS and CDR2 YFSETQ. The CDR3 contains 14 residues.

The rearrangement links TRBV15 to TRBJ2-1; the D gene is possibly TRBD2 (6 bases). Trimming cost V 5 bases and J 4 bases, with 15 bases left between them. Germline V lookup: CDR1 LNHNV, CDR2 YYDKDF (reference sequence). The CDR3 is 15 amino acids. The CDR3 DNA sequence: TGTGCCACCAGCTTTGGGGGGACCAATTACAATGAGCAGTTCTTC. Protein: CATSFGGTNYNEQFF.

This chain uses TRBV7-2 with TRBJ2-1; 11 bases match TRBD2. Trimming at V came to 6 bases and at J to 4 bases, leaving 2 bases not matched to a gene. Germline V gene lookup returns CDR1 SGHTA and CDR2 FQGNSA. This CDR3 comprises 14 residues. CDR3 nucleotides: TGTGCCAGCAGGACTAGCGGGGAGTACAATGAGCAGTTCTTC. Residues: CASRTSGEYNEQFF.

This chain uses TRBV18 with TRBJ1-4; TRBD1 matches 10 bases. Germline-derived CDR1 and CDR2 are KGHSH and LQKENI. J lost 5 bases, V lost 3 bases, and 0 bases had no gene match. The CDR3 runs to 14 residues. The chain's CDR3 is CASSPGQGNEKLFF. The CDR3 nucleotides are TGTGCCAGCTCACCGGGACAGGGGAATGAAAAACTGTTTTTT.

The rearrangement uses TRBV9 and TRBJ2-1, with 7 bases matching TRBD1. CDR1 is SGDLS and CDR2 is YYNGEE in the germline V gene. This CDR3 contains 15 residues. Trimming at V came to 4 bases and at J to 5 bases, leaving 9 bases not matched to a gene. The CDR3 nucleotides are TGTGCCAGCAGCCCAGGGACAGTCCCTAACAATGAGCAGTTCTTC. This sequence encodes CASSPGTVPNNEQFF.

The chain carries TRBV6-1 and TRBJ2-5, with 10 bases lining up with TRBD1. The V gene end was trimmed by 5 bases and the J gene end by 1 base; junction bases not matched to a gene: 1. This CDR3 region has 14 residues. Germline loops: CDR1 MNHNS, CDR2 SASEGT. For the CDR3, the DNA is TGTGCCAGCAGTCGACAGGGGGCCCAAGAGACCCAGTACTTC. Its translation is CASSRQGAQETQYF.

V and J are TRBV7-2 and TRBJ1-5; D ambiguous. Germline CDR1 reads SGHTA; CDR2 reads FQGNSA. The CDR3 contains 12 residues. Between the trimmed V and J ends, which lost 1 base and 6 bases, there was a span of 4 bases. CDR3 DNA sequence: TGTGCCAGCAGCTTAGGAGGTCAGCCCCAGCATTTT. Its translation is CASSLGGQPQHF.

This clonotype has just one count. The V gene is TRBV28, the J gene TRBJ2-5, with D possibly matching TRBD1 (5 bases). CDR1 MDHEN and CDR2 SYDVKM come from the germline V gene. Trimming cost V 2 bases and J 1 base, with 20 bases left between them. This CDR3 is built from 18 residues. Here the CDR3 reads CASSLTLDDRIFQETQYF. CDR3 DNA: TGTGCCAGCAGTTTAACGCTGGACGACAGAATCTTCCAAGAGACCCAGTACTTC.

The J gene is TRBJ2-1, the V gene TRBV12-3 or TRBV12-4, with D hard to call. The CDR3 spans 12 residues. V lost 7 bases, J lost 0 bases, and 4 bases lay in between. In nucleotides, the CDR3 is TGTGCCAGCAAGGCCTCCTACAATGAGCAGTTCTTC. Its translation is CASKASYNEQFF.

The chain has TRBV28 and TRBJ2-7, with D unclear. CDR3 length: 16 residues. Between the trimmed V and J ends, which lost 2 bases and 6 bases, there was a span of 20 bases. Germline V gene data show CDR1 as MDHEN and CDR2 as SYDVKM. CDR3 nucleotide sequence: TGTGCCAGCAGTTTAATGGCAGGCCTATTTCCCTCCGAGCAGTACTTC. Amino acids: CASSLMAGLFPSEQYF.

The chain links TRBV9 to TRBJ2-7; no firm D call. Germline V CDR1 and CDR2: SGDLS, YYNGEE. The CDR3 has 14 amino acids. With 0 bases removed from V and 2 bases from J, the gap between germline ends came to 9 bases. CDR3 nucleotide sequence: TGTGCCAGCAGCGTAGCAGCAGTTACCTACGAGCAGTACTTC. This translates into CASSVAAVTYEQYF.

CDR3 DNA: TGTGCCAGCAGCTTAGAGTATTGGGCCCCTAAATACTTC. This encodes CASSLEYWAPKYF. The chain is built from TRBV7-2 and TRBJ2-7; no reliable D call. This CDR3 is built from 13 residues. Per germline, CDR1 SGHTA and CDR2 FQGNSA. The ends were cut back, 1 base at V and 13 bases at J, with 17 bases in the middle.

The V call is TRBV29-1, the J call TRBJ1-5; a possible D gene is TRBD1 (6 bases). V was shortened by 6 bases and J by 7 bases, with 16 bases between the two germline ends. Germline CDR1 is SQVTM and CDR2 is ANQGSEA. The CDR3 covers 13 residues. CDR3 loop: CSVAYREGQPQHF. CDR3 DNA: TGCAGCGTCGCCTACAGGGAGGGGCAGCCCCAGCATTTT.

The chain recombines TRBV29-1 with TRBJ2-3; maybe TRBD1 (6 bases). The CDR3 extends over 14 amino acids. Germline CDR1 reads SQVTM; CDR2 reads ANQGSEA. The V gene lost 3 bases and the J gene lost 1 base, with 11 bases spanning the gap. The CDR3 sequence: CSVEPGGGTDTQYF. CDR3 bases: TGCAGCGTTGAGCCTGGGGGCGGCACAGATACGCAGTATTTT.

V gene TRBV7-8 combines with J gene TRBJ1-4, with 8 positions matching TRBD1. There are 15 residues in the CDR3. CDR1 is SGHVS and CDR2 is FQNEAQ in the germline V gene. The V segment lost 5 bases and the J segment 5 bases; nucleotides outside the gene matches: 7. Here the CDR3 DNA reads TGTGCCAGCAGCGCATACGGGACAGGCAATGAAAAACTGTTTTTT. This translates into CASSAYGTGNEKLFF.